Below are 18 T cell receptor beta chains sequenced from a single sample in a study of Graves' ophthalmopathy and Graves' hyperthyroidism. For repertoire sequencing, the TCR beta CDR3 regions were amplified from RNA transcripts. A first-round RT-PCR used HTBI primers, followed by a second-round multiplex PCR. TCRdb redid the calling of the multiplex PCR reads with MiXCR, one entry per CDR3 protein. The data contain about 410,000 distinct CDR3 sequences, about 16% of them seen just once; the ten biggest clones take up approximately 1.4%. The sequencing input was peripheral blood. These TCRs come from a woman aged 18-35 years with Graves' ophthalmopathy.

This clonotype was seen at least ten times. The chain has TRBV6-1 and TRBJ2-4; TRBD2 aligns across 9 bases. Germline CDR1 and CDR2: MNHNS and SASEGT. This CDR3 is 14 amino acids long. In DNA, the CDR3 is TGTGTCAGTAACGGCGGGGGGGCTACAAACATTCAGTACTTC. Its protein product is CVSNGGGATNIQYF.

The sample holds many counts of this clonotype. This rearrangement joins TRBV6-1 to TRBJ1-1, with D possibly TRBD1 on 6 matching bases. The CDR3 consists of 16 residues. Trimming shortened V by 2 bases and J by 3 bases, and 16 bases separated the two germline ends. Per germline, CDR1 MNHNS and CDR2 SASEGT. The CDR3: CASSEILTGEHTEAFF. For the CDR3, the DNA is TGTGCCAGCAGTGAAATTTTGACAGGTGAACACACTGAAGCTTTCTTT.

Ten or more counts support this clonotype. The chain joins TRBV15 to TRBJ2-5; D call uncertain. CDR1 and CDR2 from the germline V gene are LNHNV and YYDKDF (reference sequence). The CDR3 extends over 13 amino acids. V lost 0 bases and J 12 bases, leaving 14 bases between the germline ends. CDR3 region: CATSRESRSEEYF. The CDR3, as DNA: TGTGCCACCAGCAGAGAATCGAGGAGCGAGGAGTACTTC.

V gene TRBV11-1 combines with J gene TRBJ2-7; D possibly corresponds to TRBD1 (6 bases). The germline V gene encodes CDR1 SGHAT and CDR2 FQDESV (reference sequence). Trimming left V 6 bases short and J 0 bases short, with 12 bases between. This CDR3 comprises 14 residues. This chain's CDR3 is CASRPRDNSYEQYF. The CDR3 DNA reads as TGTGCCAGCAGGCCGAGGGACAACTCCTACGAGCAGTACTTC.

This clonotype was detected ten times or more. The chain carries TRBV20-1 and TRBJ1-2; D not certain. Trimming cost V 1 base and J 8 bases, with 11 bases left between them. Germline lookup yields CDR1 DFQATT and CDR2 SNEGSKA (reference sequence). This CDR3 region has 12 residues. Here the CDR3 reads CSARGPSRGYTF. CDR3 nucleotide sequence: TGCAGTGCTAGAGGGCCGTCGAGGGGCTACACCTTC.

This clonotype was recorded many times. V is TRBV6-4 and J is TRBJ2-5, with TRBD2 as a possible D gene (5 bases). This CDR3 region has 18 residues. CDR1 and CDR2 (germline): MRHNA, SNTAGT. Trimming removed 8 bases at V and 4 bases at J, with 29 bases between. In nucleotides, the CDR3 is TGTGCCAGCGCCCCCCGGCCGGCGGGTACGATACTAGGAGAGACCCAGTACTTC. Amino acids: CASAPRPAGTILGETQYF.

This clonotype has ten or more counts. The rearrangement joins TRBV3-1 to TRBJ2-5, with 8 bases lining up with TRBD1. The CDR3 loop spans 21 amino acids. Looked up from germline, CDR1 is LGHDT and CDR2 is YNNKEL (reference sequence). V lost 3 bases to trimming and J lost 4 bases; unmatched junction nucleotides: 25. For the CDR3, the DNA is TGTGCCAGCAGCCACGGACAGGGACAAACTACGAGGGGTGAGGTGGCAGAGACCCAGTACTTC. Protein: CASSHGQGQTTRGEVAETQYF.

In its sample, this clonotype was seen many times. The J gene is TRBJ1-1, the V gene TRBV30; D is uncertain. The CDR3 is 8 residues long. Trimming removed 4 bases from V and 9 bases from J, with 3 bases in between. In germline, CDR1 is GTSNPN, CDR2 SVGIG (reference sequence). CDR3 DNA: TGTGCCTGGACCCAAGCTTTCTTT. Its protein is CAWTQAFF.

The DNA of the CDR3 is TGTGCCAGCTCTACCTGGGGAGGTCGGGGAGGCAGCCAAGAGACCCAGTACTTC. Residues: CASSTWGGRGGSQETQYF. V is TRBV18 and J is TRBJ2-5, with a possible D match to TRBD2 (6 bases). The CDR3 has 18 amino acids. The germline CDR1 and CDR2 sequences are KGHSH and LQKENI. Between the trimmed V and J ends, which lost 6 bases and 1 base, there was a span of 24 bases.

This clonotype was observed many times. The CDR3 DNA sequence: TGTGCCTGGAGTTCTCGACTAGCGGGAGGGAAATTGAGCGGGGAGCTGTTTTTT. Its protein is CAWSSRLAGGKLSGELFF. V gene TRBV30 combines with J gene TRBJ2-2; 14 bases are a match to TRBD2. V lost 2 bases to trimming and J lost 7 bases; unmatched junction nucleotides: 12. The CDR3 sequence is 18 residues long. Germline CDR1 is GTSNPN and CDR2 is SVGIG (reference sequence).

This clonotype was seen ten or more times. The conserved final phenylalanine or tryptophan is absent from the CDR3, which likely points to a read error. The limits of the CDR3 on the DNA are not certain, so only TCRdb's listed CDR3 is given. The chain uses TRBV2 and TRBJ1-2. The germline V gene encodes CDR1 SNHLY and CDR2 FYNNEI. The CDR3 extends over 11 residues, inclusive of both ends. Here the CDR3 reads CASSSYLDSRY.

This clonotype was counted at least ten times. J is TRBJ2-5 and V is TRBV18; D is perhaps TRBD2 (5 bases). Germline V CDR1 and CDR2: KGHSH, LQKENI. The CDR3 has 14 amino acids. The V end was cut by 2 bases, the J end by 2 bases, with 9 bases between. CDR3 amino acids: CASSPAGKQETQYF. The CDR3 coding sequence is TGTGCCAGCTCACCAGCCGGGAAGCAAGAGACCCAGTACTTC.

The CDR3 sequence is CASSFPGTGRTYVGYTF. CDR3 bases: TGTGCCAGCAGCTTCCCCGGGACAGGGCGGACCTATGTCGGCTACACCTTC. V and J are TRBV7-8 and TRBJ1-2; 9 bases match TRBD1. CDR1 is SGHVS and CDR2 is FQNEAQ in the germline V gene. V was clipped by 3 bases and J by 8 bases; unmatched bases: 16. The CDR3 extends over 17 amino acids.

The chain links TRBV4-2 to TRBJ1-1; TRBD1 matches at 9 bases. This CDR3 spans 18 amino acids. V gave up 0 bases and J gave up 4 bases; unmatched junction bases: 12. From germline, CDR1 is LGHNA and CDR2 YNFKEQ. Here the CDR3 reads CASSQDPDRGPMGTEAFF. CDR3 nucleotide sequence: TGTGCCAGCAGCCAAGACCCGGACAGGGGACCAATGGGCACTGAAGCTTTCTTT.

There are many counts of this clonotype. The V and J genes are TRBV19 and TRBJ1-1; D is unresolved. Per the germline V gene, CDR1 is LNHDA and CDR2 is SQIVND (reference sequence). Trimming took off 6 bases at V and 1 base at J, with 12 bases between the two ends. The CDR3 consists of 14 residues. CDR3: CASSPGSGNTEAFF. The DNA for the CDR3 is TGTGCCAGTAGCCCAGGCAGTGGGAACACTGAAGCTTTCTTT.

Ten or more counts support this clonotype. The gene calls are TRBV6-5 and TRBJ2-5; D possibly uses TRBD1 or TRBD2 (5 bases each). Germline lookup yields CDR1 MNHEY and CDR2 SVGAGI. V gave up 0 bases and J gave up 3 bases, with 17 bases separating them. The length of the CDR3 is 17 residues. Here the CDR3 reads CASSYSKLPGRKETQYF. The CDR3 nucleotides read TGTGCCAGCAGTTACTCGAAGTTACCGGGACGGAAAGAGACCCAGTACTTC.

This clonotype was counted ten times or more. This chain links TRBV9 with TRBJ1-1; D is perhaps TRBD1 (5 bases). V was cut by 0 bases and J by 3 bases, with 12 bases left in between. CDR1 and CDR2 (germline): SGDLS, YYNGEE. The CDR3 totals 15 residues. The CDR3 sequence: CASSVAGGRDTEAFF. The CDR3 region has the DNA TGTGCCAGCAGCGTAGCGGGGGGTAGGGACACTGAAGCTTTCTTT.

At least ten counts were recorded for this clonotype. The chain recombines TRBV12-5 with TRBJ1-1, with TRBD1 matching 7 bases. V was pared by 1 base and J by 6 bases, with 8 bases of the junction left unmatched. The CDR3 sequence is 15 residues long. Germline CDR1 and CDR2: LGHNT and FRNRAP. The CDR3: CASGLGSSGGAEAFF. CDR3 bases: TGTGCTAGTGGTTTGGGTTCCTCAGGGGGGGCTGAAGCTTTCTTT.